Each of the 27 T cell receptor beta chains below was sequenced from the same sample in a study of T cell clonality in common variable immunodeficiency. Using immunoSEQ multiplex PCR, the repertoire was profiled, and TCRdb retains in-frame clones only, with some absent. The sample was found to contain 55,000 or so clones, and every one recurs. The specimen sequenced was peripheral blood mononuclear cells. The source is a person between 18 and 69 years old in good health.

This clone was seen repeatedly, ten times or more. The read terminates 3 residues before the CDR3 end, so the remaining end is supplied by the germline J gene. The chain carries TRBV30 and TRBJ2-2; a possible D gene is TRBD1 (5 bases). Germline V gives CDR1 GTSNPN, CDR2 SVGIG (reference sequence). This CDR3 region has 13 residues. V was trimmed by 2 bases and J by 1 base, leaving 5 bases between them. The DNA read from the CDR3 is TGTGCCTGGAGTAGGGGGAACACCGGGGAG. Translating it yields CAWSRGNTGE. The full CDR3 is CAWSRGNTGELFF.

This clone was counted ten times or more. Partial CDR3 DNA: TGTGCCAGCACCTGGACTAGCGGGAGTCCCTACAATGAG. Translated, it gives CASTWTSGSPYNE. In full, the CDR3 is CASTWTSGSPYNEQFF. The chain uses TRBV6-2 or TRBV6-3 and TRBJ2-1; 13 nucleotides line up with TRBD2. The read comes to an end 3 residues before the CDR3 does, leaving the germline J gene to fill in the end. From germline, CDR1 is MNHEY and CDR2 SVGEGT. J was trimmed by 2 bases and V by 7 bases; bases with no gene match: 5. The CDR3 is 16 residues long.

This clone was counted at least ten times. The read falls 3 residues short of the CDR3 end, and the missing part is taken from the germline J gene. The gene calls are TRBV20-1 and TRBJ2-2; 9 nucleotides match TRBD2. J gave up 5 bases and V 0 bases, and 7 bases lay outside the gene matches. Germline CDR1 and CDR2: DFQATT and SNEGSKA (reference sequence). CDR3 length: 16 residues. This CDR3 reads CSARDGQRGDTGELFF. The DNA read from the CDR3 is TGCAGTGCTAGAGATGGGCAGCGGGGGGATACCGGGGAG.

This clone occurred many times. The sequenced part of the CDR3 DNA is TGTGCCAGCACCCCCGGGGCTAGCGGGACGTCAACG. Encoded protein: CASTPGASGTST. In full, the CDR3 reads CASTPGASGTSTQYF. The rearrangement links TRBV2 to TRBJ2-3; TRBD2 matches 9 bases. The sequenced fragment ends 3 residues before the CDR3 boundary, so the rest is inferred from the germline J gene. CDR1 is SNHLY and CDR2 is FYNNEI in the germline V gene. This CDR3 is built from 15 residues. The variable domain in full, completed from reference TRBV2 and TRBJ2-3, reads EPEVTQTPSHQVTQMGQEVILRCVPISNHLYFYWYRQILGQKVEFLVSFYNNEISEKSEIFDDQFSVERPDGSNFTLKIRSTKLEDSAMYFCASTPGASGTSTQYFGPGTRLTVL.

This clone was seen many times. Germline and junction disagree at one end, which may indicate a read error. Read data end 3 residues before the CDR3 end; the end is taken from the germline J gene. V gene TRBV7-8 combines with J gene TRBJ2-1; no clear D. The germline CDR1 and CDR2 sequences are SGHVS and FQNEAQ. The CDR3 consists of 13 residues. CDR3 residues: CASGLDSDNEQFF. CDR3 DNA, as far as it was read: TGTGCCAGCGGCTTAGATTCTGACAATGAG. Variable domain in full (rest from reference TRBV7-8 and TRBJ2-1): GAGVSQSPRYKVAKRGQDVALRCDPISGHVSLFWYQQALGQGPEFLTYFQNEAQLDKSGLPSDRFFAERPEGSVSTLKIQRTQQEDSAVYLCASGLDSDNEQFFGPGTRLTVL.

This clone was observed many times. The read ends 3 residues shy of where the CDR3 ends; the end is completed using the germline J gene. V gene TRBV7-6 combines with J gene TRBJ2-7, with D perhaps TRBD1 (6 bases). Trimming left V 4 bases short and J 6 bases short, with 13 bases between. This CDR3 has 13 residues. Germline CDR1 and CDR2: SGHVS and FNYEAQ. This CDR3 reads CASSSRGGREQYF. CDR3 bases read: TGTGCCAGCAGCTCCAGGGGTGGACGCGAG.

This clone was picked up many times. The read terminates 3 residues ahead of where the CDR3 ends, so the germline J gene completes it. This chain links TRBV11-3 with TRBJ2-7, with D tentatively TRBD1 or TRBD2 (5 bases each). The CDR3 has 15 residues. V was pared by 3 bases and J by 2 bases, with 14 bases between. Germline V gene sequence: CDR1 SGHNT, CDR2 YENEEA. This CDR3 reads CASSFLGETTYEQYF. CDR3 bases read: TGTGCCAGCAGCTTCTTAGGGGAGACGACCTACGAG.

At least ten counts were recorded for this clone. The sequenced fragment ends 3 residues before the CDR3 boundary, so the rest is inferred from the germline J gene. This chain uses TRBV6-1 with TRBJ1-3, with no clear D. The CDR3 consists of 18 residues. Germline V gene sequence: CDR1 MNHNS, CDR2 SASEGT. With 2 bases removed from V and 4 bases from J, the gap between germline ends came to 21 bases. Partial CDR3 DNA: TGTGCCAGCAGTGAATCGCATGCATTAATAGGGTACGGAAACACC. Encoded protein: CASSESHALIGYGNT. The whole CDR3 is CASSESHALIGYGNTIYF.

This clone was picked up many times. The CDR3 bases that were read are TGTGCCAGCTCACCGGATGGACAGGGATCTAACATT. This gives the protein CASSPDGQGSNI. The entire CDR3 is CASSPDGQGSNIQYF. The gene calls are TRBV18 and TRBJ2-4; 8 nucleotides align to TRBD1. The read comes to an end 3 residues before the CDR3 does, leaving the germline J gene to fill in the end. The germline gives CDR1 KGHSH, CDR2 LQKENI. The V and J ends lost 3 bases and 7 bases, in that order; junction bases with no gene match: 8. CDR3 length: 15 residues. Looking up the rest from reference TRBV18 and TRBJ2-4 gives the full variable domain: NAGVMQNPRHLVRRRGQEARLRCSPMKGHSHVYWYRQLPEEGLKFMVYLQKENIIDESGMPKERFSAEFPKEGPSILRIQQVVRGDSAAYFCASSPDGQGSNIQYFGAGTRLSVL.

This clone has at least ten counts. From the germline J gene comes the end of the CDR3, since the read stops 3 residues before it. This rearrangement joins TRBV18 to TRBJ1-1; 7 bases match TRBD1. V lost 5 bases and J lost 6; bases outside the gene matches: 9. The CDR3 has 14 residues. Looked up from germline, CDR1 is KGHSH and CDR2 is LQKENI. CDR3 sequence reads: CASSSTTGQSEAFF. CDR3 bases read: TGTGCCAGCTCATCCACGACAGGGCAGTCTGAA.

Ten or more counts support this clone. The sequence runs out 3 residues before the end of the CDR3; the remainder is reconstructed from the germline J gene. The chain combines TRBV5-4 with TRBJ2-1; TRBD2 matches 10 bases. The CDR3 is made up of 15 amino acids. Trimming at V came to 4 bases and at J to 6 bases, leaving 7 bases not matched to a gene. The V gene's germline CDR1 is SGHNT and CDR2 YYREEE (reference sequence). The CDR3 protein is CASSPTSGIGNEQFF. The sequenced CDR3 bases are TGTGCCAGCAGCCCCACTAGCGGGATAGGCAATGAG.

To note about this clone: Read data end 3 residues before the CDR3 end; the end is taken from the germline J gene. The genes are TRBV7-9 and TRBJ1-2, with 7 nucleotides matching TRBD1. The CDR3 totals 14 residues. The ends lost 4 bases at V and 0 bases at J; junction bases unmatched: 2. Germline CDR1 is SEHNR and CDR2 is FQNEAQ (reference sequence). This CDR3 reads CASSYGTANYGYTF. Incomplete CDR3 DNA: TGTGCCAGCAGCTACGGGACAGCTAACTATGGC.

This clone was seen ten or more times. The CDR3 is cut off 3 residues early in the read; its end comes from the germline J gene. The chain joins TRBV20-1 to TRBJ1-4; D might be TRBD1 (5 bases). The CDR3 is made up of 12 amino acids. The ends were cut back, 3 bases at V and 6 bases at J, with 8 bases in the middle. Germline-derived CDR1 and CDR2 are DFQATT and SNEGSKA (reference sequence). CDR3 bases read: TGCAGTGCTAGGAGCAGGGATGAAAAA. Its protein product is CSARSRDEK. The whole CDR3 sequence reads CSARSRDEKLFF.

This clone was observed a few times. The DNA ends 3 residues before the CDR3 does, and the rest of the CDR3 is filled in from the germline J gene. The V gene is TRBV2, the J gene TRBJ2-5, with D possibly TRBD2 on 6 matching bases. This CDR3 is 14 amino acids long. Germline CDR1 SNHLY, CDR2 FYNNEI. The germline V and J ends were trimmed by 4 bases and 5 bases, with 14 bases remaining between them. CDR3 protein: CASSVIGTLETQYF. The sequenced part of the CDR3 DNA is TGTGCCAGCAGTGTTATAGGGACTCTGGAGACC.

The sample holds many counts of this clone. The read stops 3 residues short of the end of the CDR3; the missing end is completed from the germline J gene. The rearrangement links TRBV5-1 to TRBJ2-1; D remains unclear. This CDR3 is 13 amino acids long. Per germline, CDR1 SGHRS and CDR2 YFSETQ. V lost 0 bases, J lost 5 bases, and 6 bases lay in between. The CDR3 reads CASSLDYNNEQFF. The CDR3 DNA, read in part, is TGCGCCAGCAGCTTGGACTATAACAATGAG.

This clone appeared many times. CDR3 DNA (partial): TGTGCCAGCTCACCCGGGACAGGTCTTAAAGGGATGGATTTTAACTATGGC. Translating it yields CASSPGTGLKGMDFNYG. The CDR3 as a whole reads CASSPGTGLKGMDFNYGYTF. The chain is built from TRBV18 and TRBJ1-2; 8 positions match TRBD1. The CDR3 is cut off 3 residues early in the read; its end comes from the germline J gene. Germline CDR1 and CDR2: KGHSH and LQKENI. CDR3 size: 20 residues. Trimming took 3 bases from V and 1 from J; bases not matched to a gene: 19.

This clone appeared many times. The CDR3 extends 3 residues past the end of the read, so its final part is completed from the germline J gene. The chain couples TRBV11-3 to TRBJ2-2; D not resolved. Germline V gene lookup returns CDR1 SGHNT and CDR2 YENEEA. The CDR3 is 12 residues long. Trimming cost V 6 bases and J 3 bases, with 5 bases left between them. The CDR3 sequence: CASSRDTGELFF. The CDR3 DNA, read in part, is TGTGCCAGCAGTCGTGACACCGGGGAG.

This clone was seen repeatedly, ten times or more. The DNA ends 3 residues before the CDR3 does, and the rest of the CDR3 is filled in from the germline J gene. The rearrangement joins TRBV19 to TRBJ2-2; TRBD2 is a possible D gene (6 bases). This CDR3 has 16 residues. V lost 3 bases and J lost 7, with 18 bases in between. The V gene's germline CDR1 is LNHDA and CDR2 SQIVND (reference sequence). CDR3 sequence reads: CASSIPRREGHGELFF. The covered CDR3 bases are TGTGCCAGTAGTATCCCCCGGCGGGAAGGTCACGGGGAG.

This clone has ten or more counts. The observed sequence ends 3 residues before the CDR3 terminus, with the missing tail filled in from the germline J gene. V usage is TRBV6-2 or TRBV6-3 and J usage is TRBJ1-5, with D perhaps matching TRBD1 (6 bases). The V end was cut by 7 bases, the J end by 6 bases, with 16 bases between. CDR1 MNHEY and CDR2 SVGEGT come from the germline V gene. The CDR3 runs 14 residues. CDR3 in amino acids: CASTRGGASQPQHF. CDR3 bases read: TGTGCCAGCACTCGAGGGGGGGCGAGTCAGCCC.

This clone was picked up many times. The CDR3 end falls 3 residues outside the read, so it is completed with the germline J gene. V is TRBV12-3 or TRBV12-4 and J is TRBJ2-7; D may be TRBD2 (6 bases). The CDR3 runs 16 residues. V shed 6 bases and J shed 0 bases, with 18 bases lying between them. CDR3 loop: CASRKGLALSSYEQYF. The part of the CDR3 DNA that was read is TGTGCCAGCAGAAAAGGGCTAGCGCTTAGCTCCTACGAG.

There are many counts of this clone. The read terminates 3 residues ahead of where the CDR3 ends, so the germline J gene completes it. The chain has TRBV2 and TRBJ2-2; no definite D call. Germline V gene data show CDR1 as SNHLY and CDR2 as FYNNEI. The CDR3 extends over 13 amino acids. The ends were cut back, 7 bases at V and 6 bases at J, with 12 bases in the middle. The CDR3 loop reads CASNPDTAGELFF. The sequenced CDR3 bases are TGTGCCAGCAACCCAGACACCGCCGGGGAG.

This clone has a handful of counts. The read is 3 residues too short to cover the CDR3 end, so that end is filled in from the germline J gene. The chain is built from TRBV19 and TRBJ1-5; D might be TRBD1 (5 bases). The CDR3 contains 13 residues. Looked up from germline, CDR1 is LNHDA and CDR2 is SQIVND (reference sequence). Trimming removed 5 bases from V and 4 bases from J, with 9 bases in between. The CDR3 here is CASSRGANQPQHF. The sequenced CDR3 bases are TGTGCCAGTAGTCGCGGGGCAAATCAGCCC.

This clone was found many times. Read coverage stops 3 residues before the CDR3 terminus; the germline J gene supplies the remainder. The chain recombines TRBV19 with TRBJ2-1; 10 bases are shared with TRBD2. Unmatched junction bases numbered 8, after V lost 7 bases and J lost 8 bases. CDR3 size: 14 residues. Germline V gene sequence: CDR1 LNHDA, CDR2 SQIVND (reference sequence). The CDR3 here is CASMRVGTSDEQFF. The CDR3 DNA, read in part, is TGTGCCAGTATGAGGGTCGGGACTAGCGATGAG.

This clone was picked up many times. The CDR3 end is not reached by the read, which stops 3 residues before it; the germline J gene fills it in. The chain couples TRBV4-2 to TRBJ1-3; D unresolved. V was trimmed by 0 bases and J by 2 bases, leaving 11 bases between them. CDR3 length: 16 amino acids. Germline-derived CDR1 and CDR2 are LGHNA and YNFKEQ. The sequenced part of the CDR3 DNA is TGTGCCAGCAGCCAAGAAAGGTCAACTACTGGAAACACC. Protein product: CASSQERSTTGNT. The entire CDR3 protein is CASSQERSTTGNTIYF.

This clone has at least ten counts. The CDR3 end falls 3 residues outside the read, so it is completed with the germline J gene. This chain links TRBV7-2 with TRBJ2-3, with a tentative D call TRBD1 (5 bases). CDR3 length: 15 amino acids. V was trimmed by 5 bases and J by 6 bases, leaving 18 bases between them. CDR1 is SGHTA, CDR2 FQGNSA, per germline. The chain's CDR3 is CASSPTGRGSDTQYF. CDR3 DNA, as far as it was read: TGTGCCAGCAGCCCTACAGGACGCGGCTCGGATACG.

At least ten counts were recorded for this clone. The read falls 3 residues short of the CDR3 end, and the missing part is taken from the germline J gene. The chain employs TRBV14 and TRBJ2-5; unclear D gene. The length of the CDR3 is 13 residues. Germline V lookup: CDR1 SGHDN, CDR2 FVKESK. V lost 1 base, J lost 7 bases, and 10 bases lay in between. The CDR3 loop is CASSQVQKGTQYF. The sequenced part of the CDR3 DNA is TGTGCCAGCAGCCAAGTGCAGAAGGGGACC.

The table lists this clone with many counts. The read halts 3 residues ahead of the CDR3 end, with the missing end drawn from the germline J gene. The gene calls are TRBV2 and TRBJ2-2, with D hard to call. V was trimmed by 6 bases and J by 7 bases, leaving 12 bases between them. Germline assignment: CDR1 SNHLY and CDR2 FYNNEI. This CDR3 has 13 residues. CDR3 protein: CASSQSKGGELFF. The covered CDR3 bases are TGTGCCAGCAGCCAATCTAAGGGCGGGGAG.